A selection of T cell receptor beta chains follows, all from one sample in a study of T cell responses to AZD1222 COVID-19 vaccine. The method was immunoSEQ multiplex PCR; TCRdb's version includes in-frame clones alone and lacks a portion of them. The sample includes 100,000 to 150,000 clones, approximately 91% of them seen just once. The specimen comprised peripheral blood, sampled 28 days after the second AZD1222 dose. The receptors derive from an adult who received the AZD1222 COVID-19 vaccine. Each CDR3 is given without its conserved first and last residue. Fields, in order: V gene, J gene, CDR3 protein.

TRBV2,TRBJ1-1,ASIYSLTEAF
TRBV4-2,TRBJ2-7,ASSQSSGASFYEQY
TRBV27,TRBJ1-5,ASSLLGQHQPQH
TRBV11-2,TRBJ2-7,ASSLGTGTVTYEQY
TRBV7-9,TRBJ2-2,ASSRRQGRDTGELF
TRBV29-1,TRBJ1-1,SVLGQPNTEAF
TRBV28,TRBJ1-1,ASRRGLVTEAF
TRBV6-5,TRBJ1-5,ASRTPGWGLQPQH
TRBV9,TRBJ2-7,ASSVPWGRGTGEQY
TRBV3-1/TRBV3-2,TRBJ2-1,ASSAGTSIKSEQF
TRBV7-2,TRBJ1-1,ASSLHTGLNTEAF
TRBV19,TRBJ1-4,ASSFGSVTNEKLF
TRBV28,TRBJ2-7,ASSASGGNSYEQY
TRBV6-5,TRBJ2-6,ASSYSSSGANVLT
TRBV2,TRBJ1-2,ASSDRWGYT
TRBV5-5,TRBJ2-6,ASSAGGLDSHEQEANVLT
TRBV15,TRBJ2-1,ATSRDRGTSLSYNEQF
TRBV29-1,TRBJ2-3,SADSQGEGTDTQY
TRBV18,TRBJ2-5,ASSPGEKETQY
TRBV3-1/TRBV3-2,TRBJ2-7,ASSQVTDPTGTYEQY
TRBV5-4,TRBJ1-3,ASSFGAGNTIY
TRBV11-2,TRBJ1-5,ASSLVRSGSQH
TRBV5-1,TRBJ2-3,ASSEGPAGSSTDTQY
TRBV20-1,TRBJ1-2,SATGGSGYT
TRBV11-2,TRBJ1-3,ASSLDRGERNTIY
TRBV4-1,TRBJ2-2,ASRHRGQRNTGELF
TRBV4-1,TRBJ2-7,ASSAHLRTGGGEQY
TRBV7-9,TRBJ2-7,ASSLDGPTYEQY
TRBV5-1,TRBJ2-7,ASNDFPSSYEQY
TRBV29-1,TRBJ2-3,SVLGVAGGDTQY
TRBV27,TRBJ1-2,ASSFLYHGDTYYGYT
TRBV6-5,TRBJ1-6,ASRPPGPPSPLH
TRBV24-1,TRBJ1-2,ATSDPTTGTYGYT
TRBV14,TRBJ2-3,ASSHGDTQY
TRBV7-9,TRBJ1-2,ASSLSAGTTNYGYT
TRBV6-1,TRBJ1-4,ASSEIGETNEKLF
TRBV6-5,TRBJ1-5,ASKMSNQPQH
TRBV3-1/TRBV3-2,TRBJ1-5,ASSQEGQPNQPQH
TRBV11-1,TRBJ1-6,ASSRGQGDSPLH
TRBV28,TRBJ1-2,ASSLWQANYGYT
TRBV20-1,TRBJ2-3,SAWTGYTQY
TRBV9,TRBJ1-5,ASSAGTGSNQPQH
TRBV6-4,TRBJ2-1,ASSDAMASHEQF
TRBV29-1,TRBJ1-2,SVAPRGTNYGYT
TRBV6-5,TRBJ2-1,ASSYFASGSNEQF
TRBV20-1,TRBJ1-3,SATETNSGNTIY
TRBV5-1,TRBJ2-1,ASSPGTGLYNEQF
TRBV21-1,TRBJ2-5,ASRRGRQETQY
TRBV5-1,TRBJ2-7,ASSLAGQGIYEQY
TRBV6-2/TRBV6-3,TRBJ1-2,ASSWNGDRRGYGYT
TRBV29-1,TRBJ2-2,SVQPGLAGGLDGELF
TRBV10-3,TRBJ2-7,ATAETAYEQY
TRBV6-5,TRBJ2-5,ASSYSGQVGTQY
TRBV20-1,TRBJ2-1,SASPFNEQF